This T cell receptor beta chain was found in a study of T-cell reconstitution after alpha-beta-depleted transplantation in children. General observations from the study: Alpha-beta T cells present about two months after transplant were reported to originate from several hundred expanded graft clones. Newly produced T cells mostly accounted for T-cell counts and diversity one year post-transplant.

Library preparation (for TCRbeta) was performed with unique molecular identifiers. One entry per CDR3 protein, called by TCRdb with MiXCR from the PCR reads. The profile shows about 110,000 distinct CDR3 sequences, approximately 6.4% of them singletons. This CDR3 region has 15 residues. Germline trimming cut 5 bases from V and 0 bases from J; bases unmatched to any gene: 6. Germline lookup yields CDR1 MNHEY and CDR2 SMNVEV (reference sequence). Many counts were recorded for this clonotype. As yet, its antigen is unknown. This TCR was recovered from a male patient aged 2 to 9 who had a stem cell transplant for acute lymphoblastic leukemia, so the T cells may come from the graft donor. The specimen was PBMCs, mostly from graft donor cells, collected 360 days after TCRalphabeta/CD19-depleted stem cell transplant. The rearrangement joins TRBV27 to TRBJ2-7; 8 nucleotides match TRBD1. The CDR3 loop reads CASSTTGGSSYEQYF. Written as DNA, the CDR3 is TGTGCCAGCAGTACCACAGGGGGGAGCTCCTACGAGCAGTACTTC.